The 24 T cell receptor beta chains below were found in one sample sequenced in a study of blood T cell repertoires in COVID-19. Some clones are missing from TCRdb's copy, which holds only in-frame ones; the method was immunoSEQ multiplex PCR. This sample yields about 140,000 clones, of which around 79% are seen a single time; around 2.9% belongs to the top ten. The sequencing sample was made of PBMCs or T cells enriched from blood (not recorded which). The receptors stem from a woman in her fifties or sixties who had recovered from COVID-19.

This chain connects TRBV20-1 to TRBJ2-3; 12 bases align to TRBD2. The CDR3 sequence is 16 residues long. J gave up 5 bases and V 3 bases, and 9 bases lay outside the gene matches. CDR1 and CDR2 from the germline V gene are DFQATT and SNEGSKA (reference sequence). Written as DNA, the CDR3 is TGCAGTGCTAGTGACAGGACTAGCGGGGTGGAAGATACGCAGTATTTT. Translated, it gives CSASDRTSGVEDTQYF.

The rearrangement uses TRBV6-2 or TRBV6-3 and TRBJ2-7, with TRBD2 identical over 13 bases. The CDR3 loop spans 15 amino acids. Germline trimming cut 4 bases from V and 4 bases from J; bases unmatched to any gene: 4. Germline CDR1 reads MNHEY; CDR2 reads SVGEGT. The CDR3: CASSSPGLAGYEQYF. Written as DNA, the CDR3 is TGTGCCAGCAGTTCCCCGGGACTAGCGGGGTACGAGCAGTACTTC.

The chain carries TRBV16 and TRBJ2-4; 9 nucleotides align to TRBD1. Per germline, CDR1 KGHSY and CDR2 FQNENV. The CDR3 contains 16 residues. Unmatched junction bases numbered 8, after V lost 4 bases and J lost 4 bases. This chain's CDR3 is CASSPQNRGLKNIQYF. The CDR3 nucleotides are TGTGCCAGCAGCCCCCAAAACAGGGGGCTGAAAAACATTCAGTACTTC.

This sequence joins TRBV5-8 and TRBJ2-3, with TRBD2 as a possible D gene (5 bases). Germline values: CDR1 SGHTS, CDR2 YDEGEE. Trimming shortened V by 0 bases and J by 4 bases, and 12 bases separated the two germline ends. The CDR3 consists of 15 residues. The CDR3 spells CASSLAQPGSDTQYF. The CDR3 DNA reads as TGTGCCAGCAGCTTGGCACAGCCGGGATCAGATACGCAGTATTTT. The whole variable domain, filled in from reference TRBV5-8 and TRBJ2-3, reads EAGVTQSPTHLIKTRGQQATLRCSPISGHTSVYWYQQALGLGLQFLLWYDEGEERNRGNFPPRFSGRQFPNYSSELNVNALELEDSALYLCASSLAQPGSDTQYFGPGTRLTVL.

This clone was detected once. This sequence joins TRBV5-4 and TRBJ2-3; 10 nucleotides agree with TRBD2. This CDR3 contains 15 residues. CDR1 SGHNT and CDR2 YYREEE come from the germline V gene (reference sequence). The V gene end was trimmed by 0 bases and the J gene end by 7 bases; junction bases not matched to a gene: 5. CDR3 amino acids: CASSLVGLAENTQYF. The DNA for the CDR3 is TGTGCCAGCAGCTTGGTCGGACTAGCGGAGAATACGCAGTATTTT.

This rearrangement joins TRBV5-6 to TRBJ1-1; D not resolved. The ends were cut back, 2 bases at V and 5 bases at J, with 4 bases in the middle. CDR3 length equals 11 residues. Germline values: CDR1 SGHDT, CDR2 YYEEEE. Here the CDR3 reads CASSFSTEAFF. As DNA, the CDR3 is TGTGCCAGCAGCTTCTCTACTGAAGCTTTCTTT.

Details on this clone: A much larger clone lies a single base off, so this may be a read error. CDR3 residues: CASSSGNQPQHF. The CDR3 region has the DNA TGTGCCAGCAGCTCGGGGAATCAGCCCCAGCATTTT. This chain uses TRBV7-9 with TRBJ1-5, with D uncertain. Looked up from germline, CDR1 is SEHNR and CDR2 is FQNEAQ (reference sequence). The CDR3 length is 12 residues. Trimming took off 4 bases at V and 4 bases at J, with 5 bases between the two ends.

CDR3 in amino acids: CASSLVPSDEQYF. The CDR3, as DNA: TGCGCCAGCAGCTTGGTTCCTAGCGACGAGCAGTACTTC. This chain joins TRBV5-1 and TRBJ2-7; maybe TRBD2 (6 bases). The germline V gene encodes CDR1 SGHRS and CDR2 YFSETQ. V was clipped by 0 bases and J by 5 bases, with 9 bases between them. The CDR3 totals 13 residues.

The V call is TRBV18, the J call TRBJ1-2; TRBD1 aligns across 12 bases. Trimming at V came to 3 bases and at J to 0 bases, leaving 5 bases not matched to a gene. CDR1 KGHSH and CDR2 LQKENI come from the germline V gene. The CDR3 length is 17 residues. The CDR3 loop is CASSPMGQGASNYGYTF. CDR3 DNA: TGTGCCAGCTCACCGATGGGACAGGGGGCTTCTAACTATGGCTACACCTTC.

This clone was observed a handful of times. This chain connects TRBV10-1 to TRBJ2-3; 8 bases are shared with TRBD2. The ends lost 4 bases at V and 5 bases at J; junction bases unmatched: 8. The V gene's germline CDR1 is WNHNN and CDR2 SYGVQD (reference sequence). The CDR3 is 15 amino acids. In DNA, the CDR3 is TGCGCCAGCAGTGTTGGCGGGAGGATTCAAGATACGCAGTATTTT. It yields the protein CASSVGGRIQDTQYF.

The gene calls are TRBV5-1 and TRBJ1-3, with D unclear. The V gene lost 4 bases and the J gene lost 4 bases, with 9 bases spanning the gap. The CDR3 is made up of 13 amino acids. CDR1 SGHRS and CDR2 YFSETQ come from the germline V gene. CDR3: CASSTGLGNTIYF. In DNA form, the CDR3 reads TGCGCCAGCAGCACCGGACTCGGAAACACCATATATTTT.

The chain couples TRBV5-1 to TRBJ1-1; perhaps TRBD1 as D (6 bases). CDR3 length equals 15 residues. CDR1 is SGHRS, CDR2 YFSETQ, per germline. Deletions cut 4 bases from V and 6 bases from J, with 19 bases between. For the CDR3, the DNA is TGCGCCAGCAGCCTGGGTGGGGACGAGGGGGCTGAAGCTTTCTTT. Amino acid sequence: CASSLGGDEGAEAFF.

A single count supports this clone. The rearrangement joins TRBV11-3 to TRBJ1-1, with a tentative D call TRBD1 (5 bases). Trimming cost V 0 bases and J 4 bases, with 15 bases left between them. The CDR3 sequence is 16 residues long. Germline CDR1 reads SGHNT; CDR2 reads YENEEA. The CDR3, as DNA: TGTGCCAGCAGCTTAGATCAAGGGGCTCGTGGCACTGAAGCTTTCTTT. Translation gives CASSLDQGARGTEAFF.

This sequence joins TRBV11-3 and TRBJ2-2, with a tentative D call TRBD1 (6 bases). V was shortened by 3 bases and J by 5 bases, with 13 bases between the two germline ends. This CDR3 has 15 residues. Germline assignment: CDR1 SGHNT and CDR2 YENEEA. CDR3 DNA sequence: TGTGCCAGCAGCTTTGGGACAATATCAACCGGGGAGCTGTTTTTT. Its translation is CASSFGTISTGELFF.

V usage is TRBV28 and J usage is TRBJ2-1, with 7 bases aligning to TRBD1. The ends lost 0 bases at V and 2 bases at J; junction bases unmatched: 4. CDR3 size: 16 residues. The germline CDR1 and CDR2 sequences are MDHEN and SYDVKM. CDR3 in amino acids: CASSLWTGNPYNEQFF. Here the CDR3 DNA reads TGTGCCAGCAGTTTATGGACAGGGAACCCCTACAATGAGCAGTTCTTC.

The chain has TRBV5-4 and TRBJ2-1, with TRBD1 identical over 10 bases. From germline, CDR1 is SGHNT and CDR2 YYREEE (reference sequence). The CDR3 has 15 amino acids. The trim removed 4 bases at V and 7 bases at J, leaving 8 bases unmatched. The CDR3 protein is CASSGRDRGLNEQFF. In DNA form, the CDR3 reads TGTGCCAGCAGCGGCCGGGACAGGGGCCTTAATGAGCAGTTCTTC.

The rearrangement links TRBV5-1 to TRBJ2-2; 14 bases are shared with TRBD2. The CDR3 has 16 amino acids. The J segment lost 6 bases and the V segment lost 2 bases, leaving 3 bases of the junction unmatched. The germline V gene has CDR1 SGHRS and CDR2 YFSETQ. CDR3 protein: CASSFGLAGGPGELFF. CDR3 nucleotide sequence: TGCGCCAGCAGCTTCGGACTAGCGGGAGGCCCCGGGGAGCTGTTTTTT.

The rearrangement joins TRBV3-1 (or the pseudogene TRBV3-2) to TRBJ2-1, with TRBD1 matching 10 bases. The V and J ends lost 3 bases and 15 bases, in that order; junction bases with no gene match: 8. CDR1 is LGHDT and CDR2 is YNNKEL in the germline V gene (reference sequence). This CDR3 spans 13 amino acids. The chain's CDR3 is CASSQGQGTGAFF. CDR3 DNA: TGTGCCAGCAGCCAGGGACAGGGGACGGGGGCGTTCTTC.

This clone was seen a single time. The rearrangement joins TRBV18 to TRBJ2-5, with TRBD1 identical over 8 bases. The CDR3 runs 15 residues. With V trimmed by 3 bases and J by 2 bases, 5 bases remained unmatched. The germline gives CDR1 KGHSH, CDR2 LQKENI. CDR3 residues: CASSPDRVIQETQYF. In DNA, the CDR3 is TGTGCCAGCTCACCGGACAGGGTAATACAAGAGACCCAGTACTTC.

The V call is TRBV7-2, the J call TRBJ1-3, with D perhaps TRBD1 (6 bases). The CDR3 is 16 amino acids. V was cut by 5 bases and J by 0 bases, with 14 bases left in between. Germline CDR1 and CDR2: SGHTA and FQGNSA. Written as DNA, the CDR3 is TGTGCCAGCAGCCCGGGGACATGGCGCTCTGGAAACACCATATATTTT. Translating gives CASSPGTWRSGNTIYF.

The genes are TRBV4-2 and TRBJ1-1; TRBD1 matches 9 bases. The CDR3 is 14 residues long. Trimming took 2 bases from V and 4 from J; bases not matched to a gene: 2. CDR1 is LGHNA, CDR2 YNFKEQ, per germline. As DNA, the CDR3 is TGTGCCAGCAGCCAAACGGACAGGGGCACTGAAGCTTTCTTT. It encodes CASSQTDRGTEAFF.

CDR3 DNA: TGTGCCAGCAGGCGACAGGGGAATAATTCACCCCTCCACTTT. It encodes CASRRQGNNSPLHF. V and J are TRBV28 and TRBJ1-6, with 8 bases lining up with TRBD1. Losses at the gene ends were 6 bases for V and 5 bases for J; bases not matched to a gene: 3. Germline V CDR1 and CDR2: MDHEN, SYDVKM. The CDR3 is 14 amino acids.

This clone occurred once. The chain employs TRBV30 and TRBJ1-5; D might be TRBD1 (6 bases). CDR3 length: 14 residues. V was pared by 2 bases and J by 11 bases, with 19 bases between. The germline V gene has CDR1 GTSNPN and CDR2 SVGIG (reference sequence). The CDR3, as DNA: TGTGCCTGGAGTACCCAAGGGCAGGGGATTTCCCAGCATTTT. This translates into CAWSTQGQGISQHF.

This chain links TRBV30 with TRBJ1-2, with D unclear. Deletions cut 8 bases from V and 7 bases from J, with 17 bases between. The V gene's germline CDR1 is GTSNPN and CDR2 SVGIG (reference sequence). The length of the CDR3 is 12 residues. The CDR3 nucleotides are TGTGCCGGGAAAGCGGGTAGGGCTGGCTACACCTTC. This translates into CAGKAGRAGYTF.